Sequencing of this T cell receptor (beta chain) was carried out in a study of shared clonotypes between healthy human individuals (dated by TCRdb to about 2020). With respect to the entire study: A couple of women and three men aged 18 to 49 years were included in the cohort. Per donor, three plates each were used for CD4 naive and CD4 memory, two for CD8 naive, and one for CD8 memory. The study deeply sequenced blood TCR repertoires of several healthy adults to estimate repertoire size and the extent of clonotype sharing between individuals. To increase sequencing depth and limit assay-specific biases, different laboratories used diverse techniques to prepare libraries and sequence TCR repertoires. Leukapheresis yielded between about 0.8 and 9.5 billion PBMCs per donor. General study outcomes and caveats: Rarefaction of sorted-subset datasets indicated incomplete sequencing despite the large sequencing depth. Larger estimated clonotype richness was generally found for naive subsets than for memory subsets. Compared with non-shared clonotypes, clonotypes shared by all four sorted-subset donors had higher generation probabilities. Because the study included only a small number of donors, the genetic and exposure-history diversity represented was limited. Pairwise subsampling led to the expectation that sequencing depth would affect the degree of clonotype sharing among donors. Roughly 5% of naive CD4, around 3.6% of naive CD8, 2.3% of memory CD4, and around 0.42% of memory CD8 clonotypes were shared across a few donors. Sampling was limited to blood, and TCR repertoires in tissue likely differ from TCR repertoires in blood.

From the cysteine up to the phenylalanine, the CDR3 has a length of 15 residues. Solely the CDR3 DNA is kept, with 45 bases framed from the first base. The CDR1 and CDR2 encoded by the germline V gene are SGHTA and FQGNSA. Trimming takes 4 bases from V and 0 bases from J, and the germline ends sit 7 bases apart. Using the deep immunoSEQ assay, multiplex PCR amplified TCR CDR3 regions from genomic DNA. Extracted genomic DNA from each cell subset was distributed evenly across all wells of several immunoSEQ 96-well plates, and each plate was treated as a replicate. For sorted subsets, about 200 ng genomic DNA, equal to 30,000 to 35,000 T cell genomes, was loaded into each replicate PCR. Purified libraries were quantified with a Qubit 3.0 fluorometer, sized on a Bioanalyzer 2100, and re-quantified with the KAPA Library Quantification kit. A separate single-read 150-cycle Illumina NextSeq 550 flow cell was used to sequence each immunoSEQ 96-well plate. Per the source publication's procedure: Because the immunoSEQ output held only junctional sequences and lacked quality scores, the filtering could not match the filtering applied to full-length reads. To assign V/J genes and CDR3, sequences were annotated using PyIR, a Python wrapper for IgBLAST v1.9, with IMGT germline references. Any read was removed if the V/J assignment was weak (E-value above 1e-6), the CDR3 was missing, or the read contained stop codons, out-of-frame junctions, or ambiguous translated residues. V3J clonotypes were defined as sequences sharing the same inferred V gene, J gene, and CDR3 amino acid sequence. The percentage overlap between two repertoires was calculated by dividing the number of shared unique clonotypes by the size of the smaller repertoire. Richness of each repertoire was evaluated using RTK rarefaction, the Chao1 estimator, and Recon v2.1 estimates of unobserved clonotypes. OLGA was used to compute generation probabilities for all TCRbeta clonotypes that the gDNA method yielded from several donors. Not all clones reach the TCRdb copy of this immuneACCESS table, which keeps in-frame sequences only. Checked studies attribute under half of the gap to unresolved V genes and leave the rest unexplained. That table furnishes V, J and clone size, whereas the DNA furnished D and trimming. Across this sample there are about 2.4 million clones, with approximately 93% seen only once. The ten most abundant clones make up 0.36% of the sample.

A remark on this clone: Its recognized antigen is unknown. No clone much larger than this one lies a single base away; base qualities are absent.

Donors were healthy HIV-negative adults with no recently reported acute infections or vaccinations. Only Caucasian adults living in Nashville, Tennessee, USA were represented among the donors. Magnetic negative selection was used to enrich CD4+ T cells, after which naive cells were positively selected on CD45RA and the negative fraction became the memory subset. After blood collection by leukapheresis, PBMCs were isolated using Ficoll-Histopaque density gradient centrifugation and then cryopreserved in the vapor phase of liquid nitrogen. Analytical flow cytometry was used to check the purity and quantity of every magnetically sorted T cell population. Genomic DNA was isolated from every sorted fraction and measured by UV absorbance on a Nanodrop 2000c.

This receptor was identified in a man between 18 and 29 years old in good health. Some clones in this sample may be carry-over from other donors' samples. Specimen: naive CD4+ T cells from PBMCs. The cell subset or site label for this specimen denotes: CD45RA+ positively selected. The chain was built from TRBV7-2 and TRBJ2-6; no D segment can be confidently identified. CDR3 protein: CASSYRASGANVLTF. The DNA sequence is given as TGTGCCAGCAGCTATCGGGCCTCTGGGGCCAACGTCCTGACTTTC. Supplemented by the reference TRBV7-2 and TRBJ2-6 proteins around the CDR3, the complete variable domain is GAGVSQSPSNKVTEKGKDVELRCDPISGHTALYWYRQSLGQGLEFLIYFQGNSAPDKSGLPSDRFSAERTGGSVSTLTIQRTQQEDSAVYLCASSYRASGANVLTFGAGSRLTVL.